These 14 T cell receptor beta chains originate from one sample sequenced in a study of T cell responses to AZD1222 COVID-19 vaccine. TCRdb's copy holds only in-frame clones and misses some; the assay was immunoSEQ multiplex PCR. The table has about 150,000 clones, around nine tenths seen once. Sequencing was performed on peripheral blood, taken after recovery from COVID-19. These receptors originate from an adult who had recovered from COVID-19.

This clone has only one observation. V usage is TRBV28 and J usage is TRBJ2-3; TRBD2 matches 7 bases. V lost 1 base, J lost 2 bases, and 3 bases stayed unmatched. This CDR3 contains 15 residues. Per the germline V gene, CDR1 is MDHEN and CDR2 is SYDVKM. The CDR3 is CASSLLSGNTDTQYF. CDR3 DNA: TGTGCCAGCAGTTTATTGAGCGGGAACACAGATACGCAGTATTTT. Full variable domain (missing parts from reference TRBV28 and TRBJ2-3): DVKVTQSSRYLVKRTGEKVFLECVQDMDHENMFWYRQDPGLGLRLIYFSYDVKMKEKGDIPEGYSVSREKKERFSLILESASTNQTSMYLCASSLLSGNTDTQYFGPGTRLTVL.

The sample holds one count of this clone. This chain connects TRBV6-2 or TRBV6-3 to TRBJ2-2, with TRBD1 matching over 7 bases. Germline V CDR1 and CDR2: MNHEY, SVGEGT. The CDR3 is 14 amino acids. The junction had 5 bases not matched to a gene; V was cut back by 5 bases and J by 5 bases. The DNA of the CDR3 is TGTGCCAGCAGTAGACAGGGTTATACCGGGGAGCTGTTTTTT. Translating gives CASSRQGYTGELFF.

The V gene is TRBV7-8, the J gene TRBJ2-5; the D gene is possibly TRBD2 (6 bases). The CDR3 runs 15 residues. V was shortened by 3 bases and J by 5 bases, with 16 bases between the two germline ends. Germline CDR1 and CDR2: SGHVS and FQNEAQ. CDR3 sequence reads: CASSLQGLSWETQYF. The CDR3 DNA reads TGTGCCAGCAGCTTGCAGGGACTCAGTTGGGAGACCCAGTACTTC.

This chain connects TRBV2 to TRBJ2-5; 8 bases are a match to TRBD2. V shed 10 bases, J shed 2 bases, and the junction held 9 bases outside the gene matches. CDR1 and CDR2 (germline): SNHLY, FYNNEI. CDR3 length: 14 residues. CDR3 protein: CATGGSGPQETQYF. DNA of the CDR3: TGTGCCACGGGAGGGTCGGGCCCTCAAGAGACCCAGTACTTC. Full variable domain (missing parts from reference TRBV2 and TRBJ2-5): EPEVTQTPSHQVTQMGQEVILRCVPISNHLYFYWYRQILGQKVEFLVSFYNNEISEKSEIFDDQFSVERPDGSNFTLKIRSTKLEDSAMYFCATGGSGPQETQYFGPGTRLLVL.

The gene calls are TRBV4-1 and TRBJ2-5; tentatively, D is TRBD2 (5 bases). The V gene lost 1 base and the J gene lost 3 bases, with 12 bases spanning the gap. CDR3 length: 15 amino acids. The V gene's germline CDR1 is MGHRA and CDR2 YSYEKL. The CDR3 DNA sequence: TGCGCCAGCAGCCAAGTCTCGGGAATAAAAGAGACCCAGTACTTC. Protein product: CASSQVSGIKETQYF.

The V and J genes are TRBV6-5 and TRBJ1-1; D gene uncertain. CDR1 is MNHEY, CDR2 SVGAGI, per germline. This CDR3 spans 14 amino acids. Between the trimmed V and J ends, which lost 7 bases and 5 bases, there was a span of 17 bases. Here the CDR3 DNA reads TGTGCCAGCACCATGGGCCCTAGTGGGACTGAAGCTTTCTTT. It specifies CASTMGPSGTEAFF.

V gene TRBV29-1 combines with J gene TRBJ2-1, with TRBD1 matching 7 bases. V shed 1 base, J shed 4 bases, and the junction held 7 bases outside the gene matches. The germline V gene encodes CDR1 SQVTM and CDR2 ANQGSEA. The CDR3 totals 15 residues. In DNA form, the CDR3 reads TGCAGCGTTGAAGGAAGGCCAGGGGGTTACAATGAGCAGTTCTTC. Translated, it gives CSVEGRPGGYNEQFF.

This clone was recorded once. The rearrangement links TRBV6-2 or TRBV6-3 to TRBJ2-2, with 10 positions matching TRBD1. Germline assignment: CDR1 MNHEY and CDR2 SVGEGT. CDR3 length: 16 residues. V shed 0 bases and J 7 bases; nucleotides not matched to a gene: 5. In DNA, the CDR3 is TGTGCCAGCAGTTACTCCCGGGACAGGGGAAGCGGGGAGCTGTTTTTT. It translates to CASSYSRDRGSGELFF.

This clone was picked up one time. The chain carries TRBV7-2 and TRBJ1-3; 7 bases align to TRBD1. V trimming: 7 bases; J trimming: 4 bases; junction bases outside the gene matches: 10. This CDR3 has 15 residues. Germline CDR1 is SGHTA and CDR2 is FQGNSA. In DNA form, the CDR3 reads TGTGCCAGCACCCCGAATAGGGGGCTCGGAAACACCATATATTTT. It is translated as CASTPNRGLGNTIYF.

V gene TRBV28 combines with J gene TRBJ2-7; D might be TRBD2 (6 bases). CDR3 length: 15 residues. The V and J ends lost 4 bases and 1 base respectively, with 14 bases between them. Per germline, CDR1 MDHEN and CDR2 SYDVKM. This CDR3 is CASSSLPAGSYEQYF. Here the CDR3 DNA reads TGTGCCAGCAGTTCCCTCCCGGCGGGGTCCTACGAGCAGTACTTC.

J is TRBJ2-2 and V is TRBV5-1, with D possibly TRBD1 on 5 matching bases. Germline-derived CDR1 and CDR2 are SGHRS and YFSETQ. V lost 0 bases and J lost 6, with 12 bases in between. CDR3 length: 15 amino acids. The CDR3 spells CASSLVGHPAGELFF. CDR3 DNA sequence: TGCGCCAGCAGCTTGGTCGGACACCCCGCCGGGGAGCTGTTTTTT.

This chain links TRBV28 with TRBJ1-1; D ambiguous. Germline V CDR1 and CDR2: MDHEN, SYDVKM. This CDR3 region has 13 residues. The V end was cut by 5 bases, the J end by 0 bases, with 7 bases between. CDR3 loop: CASSPQLNTEAFF. CDR3 coding DNA: TGTGCCAGCAGTCCCCAATTGAACACTGAAGCTTTCTTT. The whole variable domain, filled in from reference TRBV28 and TRBJ1-1, reads DVKVTQSSRYLVKRTGEKVFLECVQDMDHENMFWYRQDPGLGLRLIYFSYDVKMKEKGDIPEGYSVSREKKERFSLILESASTNQTSMYLCASSPQLNTEAFFGQGTRLTVV.

The chain links TRBV18 to TRBJ1-1; 8 bases map to TRBD1. Germline CDR1 KGHSH, CDR2 LQKENI. The J segment lost 2 bases and the V segment lost 3 bases, leaving 11 bases of the junction unmatched. The CDR3 is made up of 17 amino acids. CDR3 DNA sequence: TGTGCCAGCTCACCGCAACAGGGGGGATTAACCAACACTGAAGCTTTCTTT. Amino acid sequence: CASSPQQGGLTNTEAFF. Combining the CDR3 with reference TRBV18 and TRBJ1-1 gives the whole variable domain NAGVMQNPRHLVRRRGQEARLRCSPMKGHSHVYWYRQLPEEGLKFMVYLQKENIIDESGMPKERFSAEFPKEGPSILRIQQVVRGDSAAYFCASSPQQGGLTNTEAFFGQGTRLTVV.

The V and J genes are TRBV10-3 and TRBJ2-3; 14 nucleotides agree with TRBD2. The J segment lost 2 bases and the V segment lost 7 bases, leaving 5 bases of the junction unmatched. In germline, CDR1 is ENHRY, CDR2 SYGVKD. This CDR3 has 16 amino acids. The CDR3 DNA is TGTGCCATCACGGGACTAGCGGGGGCCAACACAGATACGCAGTATTTT. This sequence encodes CAITGLAGANTDTQYF.